This T cell receptor (beta chain) emerged from a study of T cells in Graves' hyperthyroidism and ophthalmopathy. This clonotype showed up many times. Its cognate antigen is unknown. In patients aged 18 to 65, hyperthyroidism was newly diagnosed, with duration under 2 months. Study conclusions and caveats: Classification by a 13 V-J model distinguished ophthalmopathy from stable hyperthyroidism.

The CDR3 is 13 residues long. Trimming removed 4 bases at V and 10 bases at J, with 17 bases between. The germline CDR1 and CDR2 sequences are SGHRS and YFSETQ. RNA transcripts yielded amplified TCR beta CDR3 regions. The HTBI set primed first-round TCR CDR3 RT-PCR. TCRdb used MiXCR to reprocess the multiplex PCR reads, holding one entry per CDR3 protein. Of a few hundred thousand distinct CDR3 sequences listed, about 18% are singletons. V gene TRBV5-1 combines with J gene TRBJ2-5, with a weak D call TRBD1 (6 bases). The source of this sequence is a woman in her late teens or twenties with Graves' hyperthyroidism. Input material: blood. The CDR3 loop reads CASSLPFTGRQYF. CDR3 in DNA: TGCGCCAGCAGCCTTCCGTTTACAGGGCGCCAGTACTTC.